Below, 3 T cell receptor beta chains from the same sample are listed, as sequenced in a study of blood T cell repertoires in COVID-19. Only in-frame clones appear in the TCRdb table, and some are missing; sequencing was by immunoSEQ multiplex PCR. The sample holds under 200,000 clones, 70% to 85% seen once. Sample: PBMCs or T cells enriched from blood (not recorded which). Source of these receptors: a woman aged 55-75 years with acute COVID-19.

The chain uses TRBV29-1 and TRBJ1-1; tentative D call: TRBD1 (6 bases). The CDR3 loop spans 12 amino acids. Germline assignment: CDR1 SQVTM and CDR2 ANQGSEA. Trimming stripped 5 bases from V and 4 bases from J, with 11 bases between. CDR3 sequence: CSVTGLGTEAFF. The CDR3 DNA is TGCAGCGTTACAGGGCTGGGCACTGAAGCTTTCTTT.

V is TRBV7-8 and J is TRBJ2-7; perhaps TRBD1 as D (5 bases). CDR1 SGHVS and CDR2 FQNEAQ come from the germline V gene. V was trimmed by 1 base and J by 7 bases, leaving 17 bases between them. This CDR3 contains 15 residues. In DNA, the CDR3 is TGTGCCAGCAGCTTAGATTCGGGCCCGAACAGGGAGCAGTACGTC. It yields the protein CASSLDSGPNREQYV.

V gene TRBV6-2 or TRBV6-3 combines with J gene TRBJ2-7, with 10 bases fitting TRBD1. This CDR3 is 13 amino acids long. Germline CDR1 is MNHEY and CDR2 is SVGEGT. V trimming: 5 bases; J trimming: 8 bases; junction bases outside the gene matches: 6. Here the CDR3 reads CASSTGQGTQQYV. The CDR3 region has the DNA TGTGCCAGCAGTACGGGACAGGGGACTCAGCAGTACGTC.